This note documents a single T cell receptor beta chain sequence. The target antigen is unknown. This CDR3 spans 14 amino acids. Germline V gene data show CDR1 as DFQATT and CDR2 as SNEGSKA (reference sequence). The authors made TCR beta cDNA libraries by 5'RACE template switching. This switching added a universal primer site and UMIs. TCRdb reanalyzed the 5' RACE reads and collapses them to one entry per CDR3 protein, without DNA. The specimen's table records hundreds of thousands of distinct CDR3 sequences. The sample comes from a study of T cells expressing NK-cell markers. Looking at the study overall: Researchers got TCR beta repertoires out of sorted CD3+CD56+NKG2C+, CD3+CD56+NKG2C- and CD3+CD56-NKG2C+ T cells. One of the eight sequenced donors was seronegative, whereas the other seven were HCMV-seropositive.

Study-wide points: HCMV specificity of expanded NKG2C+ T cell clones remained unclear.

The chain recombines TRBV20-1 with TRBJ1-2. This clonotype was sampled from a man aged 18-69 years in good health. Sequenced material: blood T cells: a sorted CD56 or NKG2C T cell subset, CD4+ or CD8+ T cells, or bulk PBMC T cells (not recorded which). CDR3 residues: CSARGLGINYGYTF.